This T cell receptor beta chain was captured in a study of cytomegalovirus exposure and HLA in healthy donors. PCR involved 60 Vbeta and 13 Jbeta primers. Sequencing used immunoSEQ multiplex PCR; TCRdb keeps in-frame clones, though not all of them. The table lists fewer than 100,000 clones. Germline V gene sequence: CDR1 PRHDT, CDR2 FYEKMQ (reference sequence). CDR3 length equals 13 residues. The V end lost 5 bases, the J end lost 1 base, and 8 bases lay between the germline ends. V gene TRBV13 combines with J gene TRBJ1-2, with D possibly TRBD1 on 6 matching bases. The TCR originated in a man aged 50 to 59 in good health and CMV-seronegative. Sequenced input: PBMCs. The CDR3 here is CASSLQGNYGYTF. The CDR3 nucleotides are TGTGCCAGCAGCCTACAGGGTAACTATGGCTACACCTTC.